This is a list of T cell receptor beta chains from one sample in a study of blood T cell repertoires in COVID-19. Here immunoSEQ multiplex PCR was the method, and the copy in TCRdb shows in-frame clones only, minus some. The table includes some 240,000 clones, 75% to 90% detected once. The source material was PBMCs or T cells enriched from blood (not recorded which). These TCRs come from a woman in her 40s with acute COVID-19. The CDR3 runs from the conserved cysteine through the conserved F or W. D genes are given only for firm matches. Size is stated for part of the rows, as once, few or many counts, or as a class when the clone is expanded.

>-|TRBJ2-1|TRBV20-1|-
TGCAGTGCTAGTACCGGGAGAGCGTTCTTC
CSASTGRAFF
>-|TRBJ2-7|TRBV2|-
TGTGCCAGCAGCAAAGGGGGGGTTAGTCCCTACGAGCAGTACTTC
CASSKGGVSPYEQYF
>-|TRBJ2-3|TRBV5-1|TRBD2
TGCGCCAGCAGCTTGGAGGGAGGGAATACGCAGTATTTT
CASSLEGGNTQYF
>-|TRBJ2-5|TRBV18|-
TGTGCCAGCTCACCAGGGAGCGTCCAAGAGACCCAGTACTTC
CASSPGSVQETQYF
>-|TRBJ2-5|TRBV11-2|-
TGTGCCAGCAGCTTAGATTTCGGGGGACGAGAGACCCAGTACTTC
CASSLDFGGRETQYF
>-|TRBJ1-3|TRBV19|TRBD1
TGTGCCAGTAGTATCAGGGGGTCTGGAAACACCATATATTTT
CASSIRGSGNTIYF
>-|TRBJ2-1|TRBV6-5|TRBD1
TGTGCCAGCAGTAAACCGGGACAGCCCTACAATGAGCAGTTCTTC
CASSKPGQPYNEQFF
>once|TRBJ2-5|TRBV3-1/TRBV3-2|-
TGTGCCAGCAGCCAAGATCCAGGGAACCAAGAGACCCAGTACTTC
CASSQDPGNQETQYF
>-|TRBJ2-3|TRBV7-3|TRBD1
TGTGCCAGCAGCATGGGACAGACCACAGATACGCAGTATTTT
CASSMGQTTDTQYF
>-|TRBJ2-1|TRBV6-4|TRBD2
TGTGCCAGCAGTGGGGCTAGCGGGAGTTCCTACAATGAGCAGTTCTTC
CASSGASGSSYNEQFF
>-|TRBJ2-2|TRBV5-1|TRBD1
TGCGCCAGCAGCCCCCAGGGGGCTTCGGACACCGGGGAGCTGTTTTTT
CASSPQGASDTGELFF
>-|TRBJ2-4|TRBV10-3|TRBD2
TGTGCCATCAGTGAGGTAGTAGCGGGAGATGTTCCCAAAAACATTCAGTACTTC
CAISEVVAGDVPKNIQYF
>-|TRBJ1-1|TRBV5-6|-
TGTGCCAGCAGCTTTTACGGGGACACTGAAGCTTTCTTT
CASSFYGDTEAFF
>-|TRBJ2-1|TRBV28|TRBD2
TGTGCCAGCAGTCCACCCGGCGGGGGAGGGAACAATGAGCAGTTCTTC
CASSPPGGGGNNEQFF
>-|TRBJ2-5|TRBV25-1|-
TGTGCCAGCAGTGAATCTGGTTCTGATGCGGAGACCCAGTACTTC
CASSESGSDAETQYF
>-|TRBJ1-2|TRBV7-7|TRBD1
TGTGCTAGCAGCTTAAGGGACAGAGGCTACACCTTC
CASSLRDRGYTF
>-|TRBJ2-3|TRBV27|TRBD2
TGTGCCAGCAGTTCTATGAGGGAGGGAACAGATACGCAGTATTTT
CASSSMREGTDTQYF
>-|TRBJ2-4|TRBV29-1|TRBD1
TGCAGCGTTACCGGACAGGGGGCAAACATTCAGTACTTC
CSVTGQGANIQYF
>once|TRBJ2-1|TRBV4-1|-
TGCGCCAGCAGCCCCCGCAGTACCGGGAATGAGCAGTTCTTC
CASSPRSTGNEQFF
>once|TRBJ2-5|TRBV12-5|-
TGTGCTAGTGGTTTCCAGACAACTAGCACAGAGACCCAGTACTTC
CASGFQTTSTETQYF
>-|TRBJ2-7|TRBV7-6|-
TGTGCCAGCAGCCCCGTTGCCTGGACAAGCTACGAGCAGTACTTC
CASSPVAWTSYEQYF
>once|TRBJ1-1|TRBV7-3|-
TGTGCCAGCAGCCCTGGCAGGGAGGGGTTCACTGAAGCTTTCTTT
CASSPGREGFTEAFF
>-|TRBJ2-7|TRBV19|TRBD1
TGTGCCAGTAGTATGCAGGACAGGGGTGGGTACGAGCAGTACTTC
CASSMQDRGGYEQYF
>-|TRBJ1-6|TRBV27|-
TGTGCCAGCAGTAACAACAGGGCCAACTATAATTCACCCCTCCACTTT
CASSNNRANYNSPLHF
>-|TRBJ2-3|TRBV5-1|-
TGCGCCAGCAGCTTGGCCAGCGGCACAGATACGCAGTATTTT
CASSLASGTDTQYF
>-|TRBJ2-4|TRBV18|-
TGTGCCAGCTCACCAGAAAGAGCAGGAGCCAAAAACATTCAGTACTTC
CASSPERAGAKNIQYF
>-|TRBJ1-2|TRBV7-8|TRBD1
TGTGCCAGCAGCCCTGAGGGACAGAACTATGGCTACACCTTC
CASSPEGQNYGYTF
>-|TRBJ2-1|TRBV4-2|TRBD1
TGTGCCAGCAGCCGAACCGGGACAGGGGTTAACAATGAGCAGTTCTTC
CASSRTGTGVNNEQFF
>-|TRBJ2-2|TRBV7-9|TRBD2
TGTGCCAGCAGTTCCGGGGGACTAGCGGGAGTCGGCACCGGGGAGCTGTTTTTT
CASSSGGLAGVGTGELFF
>-|TRBJ1-1|TRBV12-3/TRBV12-4|-
TGTGCCAGCATTCCCGAGGGCACTGAAGCTTTCTTT
CASIPEGTEAFF
>-|TRBJ2-2|TRBV6-5|TRBD2
TGTGCCAGCAGAGGACTAGCGGGAGAGACCGGGGAGCTGTTTTTT
CASRGLAGETGELFF
>-|TRBJ2-6|TRBV28|-
TGTGCCAGCAGTCCCCAGAGGTGGTCTGGGGCCAACGTCCTGACTTTC
CASSPQRWSGANVLTF
>-|TRBJ2-1|TRBV5-1|-
TGCGCCAGCAGCTTGCTCGGGTTGGACAATGAGCAGTTCTTC
CASSLLGLDNEQFF
>-|TRBJ2-1|TRBV6-1|TRBD1
TGTGCCAGCAGTGAAGGCGGACAGGGGGATGAGCAGTTCTTC
CASSEGGQGDEQFF
>-|TRBJ2-7|TRBV2|TRBD1
TGTGCCAGCAGCCACCGGGACAGAATGGGGGAGCAGTACTTC
CASSHRDRMGEQYF
>-|TRBJ2-7|TRBV9|-
TGTGCCAGCAGCGTAGGTTCCGGGGGAGAGCAGTACTTC
CASSVGSGGEQYF
>-|TRBJ1-1|TRBV2|-
TGTGCCAGCAGTGACAGGGGGAACACTGAAGCTTTCTTT
CASSDRGNTEAFF
>-|TRBJ2-7|TRBV5-1|-
TGCGCCAGCAGCTTGGCCGGGATCGAGCAGTACTTC
CASSLAGIEQYF
>-|TRBJ1-6|TRBV7-9|-
TGTGCCAGCAGCTTACCTACAGGGACGCCCCTCCACTTT
CASSLPTGTPLHF
>-|TRBJ2-1|TRBV10-1|-
TGCGCCAGCAGTGAGTCGTCGGGGTGGGATGAGCAGTTCTTC
CASSESSGWDEQFF
>once|TRBJ1-4|TRBV4-1|TRBD1
TGCGCCAGCAGCAGACCGGGACAGATAAAACCGGAGGGTGAAAAACTGTTTTTT
CASSRPGQIKPEGEKLFF
>once|TRBJ1-2|TRBV25-1|TRBD1
TGTGCCAGCAGCCCCACAGGGGGCGCCTATGGCTACACCTTC
CASSPTGGAYGYTF
>-|TRBJ1-5|TRBV23-1|-
TGCGCCAGCAGAACCAGGGGACGGGGTAGCAATCAGCCCCAGCATTTT
CASRTRGRGSNQPQHF
>few|TRBJ2-3|TRBV28|-
TGTGCCATCCAGACAGGAGGTGAAGATACGCAGTATTTT
CAIQTGGEDTQYF
>-|TRBJ2-1|TRBV19|TRBD1
TGTGCCAGTAGTATAGGGGGGACAGGGGTGGTGAATGAGCAGTTCTTC
CASSIGGTGVVNEQFF
>-|TRBJ1-2|TRBV29-1|TRBD1
TGCAGCGTTGAAGAGGGACAGGGTGCCTATGGCTACACCTTC
CSVEEGQGAYGYTF
>-|TRBJ2-1|TRBV10-1|TRBD2
TGCGCCAGCAGTACGCTAGCGGTTAGCTCCTACAATGAGCAGTTCTTC
CASSTLAVSSYNEQFF
>few|TRBJ1-2|TRBV5-6|-
TGTGCCAGCAGCCCCCACGGAGGGTATGGCTACACCTTC
CASSPHGGYGYTF
>-|TRBJ2-5|TRBV5-1|-
TGCGCCAGCATGGCCGGGCGGGTCCAAGAGACCCAGTACTTC
CASMAGRVQETQYF
>few|TRBJ2-5|TRBV5-1|TRBD2
TGCGCCAGCAGCCCTACGCTAGCGGGTCTATTTGAGACCCAGTACTTC
CASSPTLAGLFETQYF
>once|TRBJ2-1|TRBV3-1/TRBV3-2|-
TGTGCCAGCAGCCGCAACAAGCCCGGGGGTTACAATGAGCAGTTCTTC
CASSRNKPGGYNEQFF
>-|TRBJ1-4|TRBV11-2|-
TGTGCCAGCAGCTTAGCAGCAGGCGGGTATGAAAAACTGTTTTTT
CASSLAAGGYEKLFF